The clone carrying this TCR beta chain was detected a few times. The V end was cut by 5 bases, the J end by 7 bases, with 27 bases between. Germline CDR1 is MNHNY and CDR2 is SVGAGI (reference sequence). The CDR3 runs to 17 residues. This record belongs to a study of blood T cell repertoires in COVID-19. Libraries were prepared by immunoSEQ multiplex PCR; TCRdb keeps only in-frame clonotypes and omits some of them. The sample lists roughly 71,000 clones; less than 90% were seen once. The rearrangement uses TRBV6-6 and TRBJ2-7, with TRBD2 as a possible D gene (6 bases). The sequence came from a man over 45 with active COVID-19. The sample taken for sequencing was peripheral blood. The CDR3 sequence: CASSRSSGTLGGREQYF. The CDR3 DNA follows: TGTGCCAGCAGTCGATCATCAGGGACTCTGGGTGGGCGAGAGCAGTACTTC.